The 9 T cell receptor beta chains below were found in one sample sequenced in a study of CD8+ T cells in alopecia areata. Sequencing relied on a cDNA template that was reverse transcribed from extracted RNA. Method: immunoSEQ multiplex PCR; TCRdb's copy keeps in-frame clones and lacks some. The top ten clones hold 2.5% to 3.5% of a sample with roughly 120,000 clones, under 40% of them seen once. The sample consisted of CD4+ T cells sorted from blood. The source of these receptors is a human donor with alopecia areata.

V is TRBV4-3 and J is TRBJ2-3, with D maybe TRBD2 (5 bases). Germline V lookup: CDR1 LGHNA, CDR2 YSLEER. CDR3 length equals 14 residues. The V gene lost 1 base and the J gene lost 5 bases, with 10 bases spanning the gap. As DNA, the CDR3 is TGCGCCAGCAGCCAAGTACTAGTAGGAGATACGCAGTATTTT. It yields the protein CASSQVLVGDTQYF.

The J gene is TRBJ1-1, the V gene TRBV29-1; D remains unclear. Trimming removed 5 bases from V and 2 bases from J, with 12 bases in between. The CDR3 spans 13 residues. Looked up from germline, CDR1 is SQVTM and CDR2 is ANQGSEA. The CDR3 sequence: CSVFGPGNTEAFF. The CDR3 region has the DNA TGCAGCGTTTTCGGCCCCGGCAACACTGAAGCTTTCTTT.

This clone was found a few times. This chain uses TRBV6-6 with TRBJ2-3, with D unclear. Germline V lookup: CDR1 MNHNY, CDR2 SVGAGI (reference sequence). V was pared by 6 bases and J by 1 base, with 11 bases between. This CDR3 is 14 amino acids long. The CDR3 bases are TGTGCCAGCAGCCCAGCGATTGGCACAGATACGCAGTATTTT. This sequence encodes CASSPAIGTDTQYF.

This clone appeared a few times. This rearrangement joins TRBV25-1 to TRBJ2-5; D remains unclear. V lost 0 bases and J 2 bases, leaving 10 bases between the germline ends. Germline assignment: CDR1 MGHDK and CDR2 SYGVNS. This CDR3 is 15 amino acids long. The CDR3 sequence is CASSEYFEMQETQYF. The DNA for the CDR3 is TGTGCCAGCAGTGAATACTTCGAGATGCAAGAGACCCAGTACTTC.

The chain couples TRBV29-1 to TRBJ1-1, with D possibly TRBD1 on 5 matching bases. The ends were cut back, 7 bases at V and 3 bases at J, with 9 bases in the middle. Germline-derived CDR1 and CDR2 are SQVTM and ANQGSEA. The CDR3 covers 11 residues. CDR3 residues: CSAREYTEAFF. The CDR3 DNA reads TGCAGCGCCAGGGAGTACACTGAAGCTTTCTTT.

V gene TRBV30 combines with J gene TRBJ1-5, with D perhaps matching TRBD1 (5 bases). Per germline, CDR1 GTSNPN and CDR2 SVGIG (reference sequence). CDR3 length equals 13 residues. Trimming removed 5 bases from V and 4 bases from J, with 12 bases in between. CDR3 protein: CAWGPRGNQPQHF. Here the CDR3 DNA reads TGTGCCTGGGGCCCCCGGGGGAATCAGCCCCAGCATTTT.

This clone turned up a few times. The chain carries TRBV29-1 and TRBJ2-5; no definite D call. The V end was cut by 3 bases, the J end by 1 base, with 9 bases between. CDR3 size: 13 residues. Germline V CDR1 and CDR2: SQVTM, ANQGSEA. The CDR3 region has the DNA TGCAGCGTTGAGGAAAGAAGCCAAGAGACCCAGTACTTC. This encodes CSVEERSQETQYF.

The chain uses TRBV7-9 and TRBJ1-1; 8 nucleotides align to TRBD1. Trimming took 5 bases from V and 1 from J; bases not matched to a gene: 6. The CDR3 runs to 15 residues. Germline CDR1 SEHNR, CDR2 FQNEAQ (reference sequence). CDR3 protein: CASSPKGTGNTEAFF. CDR3 coding DNA: TGTGCCAGCAGCCCTAAGGGGACAGGGAACACTGAAGCTTTCTTT. The full variable domain, rest sourced from reference TRBV7-9 and TRBJ1-1, is DTGVSQNPRHKITKRGQNVTFRCDPISEHNRLYWYRQTLGQGPEFLTYFQNEAQLEKSRLLSDRFSAERPKGSFSTLEIQRTEQGDSAMYLCASSPKGTGNTEAFFGQGTRLTVV.

The V gene is TRBV30, the J gene TRBJ2-4; possible D gene TRBD1, 6 bases. Trimming shortened V by 3 bases and J by 9 bases, and 9 bases separated the two germline ends. CDR3 length: 11 residues. Germline V gene sequence: CDR1 GTSNPN, CDR2 SVGIG (reference sequence). CDR3 loop: CAWSGRGIQYF. Here the CDR3 DNA reads TGTGCCTGGAGCGGCAGGGGCATTCAGTACTTC.